This TCR beta chain came from a study of response to subunit inactivated influenza vaccine. Study-wide findings and caveats: Each seasonal influenza vaccination recruits few new T cells, the authors suggested.

This CDR3 comprises 14 residues. V was clipped by 5 bases and J by 6 bases, with 15 bases between them. Germline CDR1 reads MGHDK; CDR2 reads SYGVNS. TCRdb analysed the RT-PCR reads with MiXCR anew, one entry per CDR3 protein. This sample carries about 530,000 distinct CDR3 sequences, over 10% of them seen once, and the ten largest clones take 13%. Turning to this clonotype: Its antigen remains unidentified.

V gene TRBV25-1 combines with J gene TRBJ2-3; D gene ambiguous. Source: PBMCs from blood, taken 40 to 50 days after vaccination. This clonotype was obtained from a man aged 45-60 years who received an inactivated influenza vaccine. CDR3 DNA sequence: TGTGCCAGCAGTTTCCTGGGCCCGGTCGATACGCAGTATTTT. Protein product: CASSFLGPVDTQYF.